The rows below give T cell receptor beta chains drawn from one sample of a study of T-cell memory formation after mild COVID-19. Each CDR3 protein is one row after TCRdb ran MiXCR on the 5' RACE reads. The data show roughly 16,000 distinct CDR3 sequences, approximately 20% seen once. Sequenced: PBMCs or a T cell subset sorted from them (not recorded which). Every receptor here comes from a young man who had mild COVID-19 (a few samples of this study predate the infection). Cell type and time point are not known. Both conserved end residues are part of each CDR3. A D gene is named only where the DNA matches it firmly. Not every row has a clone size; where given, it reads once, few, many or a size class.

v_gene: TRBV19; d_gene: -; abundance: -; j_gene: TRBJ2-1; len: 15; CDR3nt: TGTGCCAGTCGCCTTGGATTCGGGGACTACAATGAGCAGTTCTTC; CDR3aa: CASRLGFGDYNEQFF
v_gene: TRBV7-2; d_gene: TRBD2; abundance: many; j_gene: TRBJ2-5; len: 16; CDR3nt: TGTGCCAGCAGCTTAGCCAGCGGGGGGGCCGGAAAGACCCAGTACTTC; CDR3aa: CASSLASGGAGKTQYF
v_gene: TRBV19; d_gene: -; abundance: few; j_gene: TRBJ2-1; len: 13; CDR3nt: TGTGCCAGTAGTATCGGGGTGTACAATGAGCAGTTCTTC; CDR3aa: CASSIGVYNEQFF
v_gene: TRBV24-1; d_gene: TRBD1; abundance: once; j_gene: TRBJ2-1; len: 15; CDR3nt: TGTGCCACCAGTGATTTTGGGGACAGGGGCGATGAGCAGTTCTTC; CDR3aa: CATSDFGDRGDEQFF
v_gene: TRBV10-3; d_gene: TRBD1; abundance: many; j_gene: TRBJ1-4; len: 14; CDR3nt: TGTGCCATCAGTGACTGGGACAGGGGGTTGAAACTGTTTTTT; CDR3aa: CAISDWDRGLKLFF
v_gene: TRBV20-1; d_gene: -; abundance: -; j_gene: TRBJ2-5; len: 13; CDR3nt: TGCAGTGCCTCCAACTTGATAGGGGAGACCCAGTACTTC; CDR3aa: CSASNLIGETQYF
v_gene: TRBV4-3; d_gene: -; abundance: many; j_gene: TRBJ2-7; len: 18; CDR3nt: TGCGCCAGCAGCCAGGGTAAAAACCGGGACTGGGCGGTCGACGAGCAGTACTTC; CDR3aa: CASSQGKNRDWAVDEQYF
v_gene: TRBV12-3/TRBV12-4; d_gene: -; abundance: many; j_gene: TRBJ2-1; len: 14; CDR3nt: TGTGCCAGCAGTGCGACGGAGACCTACAATGAGCAGTTCTTC; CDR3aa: CASSATETYNEQFF
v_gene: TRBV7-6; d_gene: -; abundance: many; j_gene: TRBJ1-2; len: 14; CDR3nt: TGTGCCAGCAGCTTGTTGGACGTTCTCTATGGCTACACCTTC; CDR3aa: CASSLLDVLYGYTF
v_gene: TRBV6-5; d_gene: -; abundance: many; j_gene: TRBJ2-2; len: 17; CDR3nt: TGTGCCAGCAGTTACATCGCCAGCGACCCGAACACCGGGGAGCTGTTTTTT; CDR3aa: CASSYIASDPNTGELFF
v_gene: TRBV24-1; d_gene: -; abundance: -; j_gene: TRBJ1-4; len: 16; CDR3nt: TGTGCCACCAGTGATTTATTCGGGGATATAAATGAAAAACTGTTTTTT; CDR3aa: CATSDLFGDINEKLFF
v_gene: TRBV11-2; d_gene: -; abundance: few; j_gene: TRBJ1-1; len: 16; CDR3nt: TGTGCCAGCAGCCGCCCCGAGGGCATTGGTTGGACTGAAGCTTTCTTT; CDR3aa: CASSRPEGIGWTEAFF
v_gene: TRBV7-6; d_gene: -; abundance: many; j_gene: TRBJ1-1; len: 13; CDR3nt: TGTGCCAGCAGCCACGTGGGGAACACTGAAGCTTTCTTT; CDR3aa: CASSHVGNTEAFF
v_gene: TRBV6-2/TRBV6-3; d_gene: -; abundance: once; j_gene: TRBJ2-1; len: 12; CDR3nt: TGTGCCAGCTCCATCGGGGGAACTGAGCAGTTCTTC; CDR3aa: CASSIGGTEQFF
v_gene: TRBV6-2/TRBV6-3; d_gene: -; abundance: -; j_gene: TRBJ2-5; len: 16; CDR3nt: TGTGCCAGCAGTTACTCATCGAGGACCCCTGCCGAGACCCAGTACTTC; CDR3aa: CASSYSSRTPAETQYF
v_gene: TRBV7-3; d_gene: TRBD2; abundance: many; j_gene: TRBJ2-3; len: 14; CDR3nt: TGTGCCAGCAGCTCCGGGACTAACACAGATACGCAGTATTTT; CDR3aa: CASSSGTNTDTQYF
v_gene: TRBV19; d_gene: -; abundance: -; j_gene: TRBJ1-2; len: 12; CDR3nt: TGTGCCACCCCGGACAGTAACTATGGCTACACCTTC; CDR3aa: CATPDSNYGYTF
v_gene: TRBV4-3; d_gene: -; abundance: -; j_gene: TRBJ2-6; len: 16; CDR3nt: TGCGCCAGCAGCCAAGATCCTAGCGTAGGGGCCAACGTCCTGACTTTC; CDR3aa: CASSQDPSVGANVLTF
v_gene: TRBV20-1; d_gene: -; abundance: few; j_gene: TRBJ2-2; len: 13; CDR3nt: TGCAGTGCTAGCCTCCAGGGCACCGGGGAGCTGTTTTTT; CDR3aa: CSASLQGTGELFF
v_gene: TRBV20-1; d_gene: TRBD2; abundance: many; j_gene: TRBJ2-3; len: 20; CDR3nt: TGCAGTGCTAGTGGAAGCATCGAGAGACTAGCGGGGGGGCGCGCAGATACGCAGTATTTT; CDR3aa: CSASGSIERLAGGRADTQYF
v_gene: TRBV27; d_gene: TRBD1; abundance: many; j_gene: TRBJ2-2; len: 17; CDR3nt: TGTGCCAGCAGTTTTAACAAAGGGACAGACTACACCGGGGAGCTGTTTTTT; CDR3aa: CASSFNKGTDYTGELFF
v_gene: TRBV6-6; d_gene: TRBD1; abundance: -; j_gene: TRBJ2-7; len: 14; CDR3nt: TGTGCCAGCAGTTTGGGACAGGGGGGATACGAGCAGTACTTC; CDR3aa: CASSLGQGGYEQYF
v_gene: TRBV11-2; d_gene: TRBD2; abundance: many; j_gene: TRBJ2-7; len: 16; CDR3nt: TGTGCCAGCAGCGAACTTAGCGGGGCCCCCTCCTACGAGCAGTACTTC; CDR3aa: CASSELSGAPSYEQYF
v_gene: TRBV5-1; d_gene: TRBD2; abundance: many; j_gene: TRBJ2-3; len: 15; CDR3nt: TGCGCCAGCAGCTTCGTTGCCAGCGGGGCAGATACGCAGTATTTT; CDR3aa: CASSFVASGADTQYF
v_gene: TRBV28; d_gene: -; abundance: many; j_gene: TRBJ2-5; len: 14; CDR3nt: TGTGCCAGCAGTTTACCCCAAGTGGGAGAGACCCAGTACTTC; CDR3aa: CASSLPQVGETQYF
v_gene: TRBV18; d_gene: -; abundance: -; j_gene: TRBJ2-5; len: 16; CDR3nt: TGTGCCAGCTCACCACGGCCAAGCTATCACCAAGAGACCCAGTACTTC; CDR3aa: CASSPRPSYHQETQYF
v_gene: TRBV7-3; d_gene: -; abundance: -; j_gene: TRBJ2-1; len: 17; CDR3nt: TGTGCCAGCAGCTTAGGGCGGGGTGATAGCTCCTACAATGAGCAGTTCTTC; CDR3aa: CASSLGRGDSSYNEQFF
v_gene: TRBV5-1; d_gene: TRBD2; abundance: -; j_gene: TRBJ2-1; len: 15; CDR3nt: TGCGCCAGCAGCTTGGGTCCTAGCGGGGACAATGAGCAGTTCTTC; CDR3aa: CASSLGPSGDNEQFF
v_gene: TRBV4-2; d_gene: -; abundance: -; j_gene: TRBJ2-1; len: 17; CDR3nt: TGTGCCAGCAGCCAAGATCCGGGTGGTGTAGCAGGGGCTGAGCAGTTCTTC; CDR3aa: CASSQDPGGVAGAEQFF
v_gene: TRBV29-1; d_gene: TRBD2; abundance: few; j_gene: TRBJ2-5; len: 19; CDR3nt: TGCAGCGTTGAGCCTATGACTAGCGGGGGGGCCTACGGGCAAGAGACCCAGTACTTC; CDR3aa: CSVEPMTSGGAYGQETQYF
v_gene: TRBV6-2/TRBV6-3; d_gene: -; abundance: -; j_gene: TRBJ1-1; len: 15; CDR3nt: TGTGCCAGCAGTCGGGAGGGTCTCGTCGGCACTGAAGCTTTCTTT; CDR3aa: CASSREGLVGTEAFF
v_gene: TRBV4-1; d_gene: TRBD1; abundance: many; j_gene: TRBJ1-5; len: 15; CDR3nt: TGCGCCAGCAGCCCCGGGGACAGGGGGTATCAGCCCCAGCATTTT; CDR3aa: CASSPGDRGYQPQHF
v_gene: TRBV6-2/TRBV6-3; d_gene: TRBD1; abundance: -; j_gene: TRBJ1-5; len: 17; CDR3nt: TGTGCCAGCAGTTACTCCTTCACAGGGGTCAGGAATCAGCCCCAGCATTTT; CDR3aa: CASSYSFTGVRNQPQHF
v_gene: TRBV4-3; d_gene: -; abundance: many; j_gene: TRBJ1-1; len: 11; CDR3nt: TGCGCCAGCAGCGAGGGCTCCAGAGCTTTCTTT; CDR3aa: CASSEGSRAFF
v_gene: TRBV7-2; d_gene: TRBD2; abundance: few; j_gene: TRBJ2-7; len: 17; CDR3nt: TGTGCCAGCAGCTTGAGGGCTAGCGGGGGGGCTTCCTACGAGCAGTACTTC; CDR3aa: CASSLRASGGASYEQYF
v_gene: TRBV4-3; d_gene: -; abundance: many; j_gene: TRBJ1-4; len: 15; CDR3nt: TGCGCCAGCAGCCAAACTTTGCGGGATTATGAAAAACTGTTTTTT; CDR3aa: CASSQTLRDYEKLFF
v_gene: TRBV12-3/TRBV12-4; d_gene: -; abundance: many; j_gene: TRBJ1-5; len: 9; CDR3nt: TGTGCCAGCAATCAGCCCCAGCATTTT; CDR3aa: CASNQPQHF
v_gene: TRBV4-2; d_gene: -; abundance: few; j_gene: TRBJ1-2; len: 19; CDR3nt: TGTGCCAGCAGCCAAGCGCCTTCTGGTTTAGGTGGTGGGGTGTATGGCTACACCTTC; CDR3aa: CASSQAPSGLGGGVYGYTF
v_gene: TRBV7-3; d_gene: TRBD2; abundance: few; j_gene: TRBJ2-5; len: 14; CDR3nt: TGTGCCAGCAGCCCGGGGGGGCCCTTGGAGACCCAGTACTTC; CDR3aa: CASSPGGPLETQYF
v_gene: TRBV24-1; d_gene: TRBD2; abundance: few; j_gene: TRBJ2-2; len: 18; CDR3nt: TGTGCCACCAGTGACCCTCTAGCGGGGGACCTGAACACCGGGGAGCTGTTTTTT; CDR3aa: CATSDPLAGDLNTGELFF
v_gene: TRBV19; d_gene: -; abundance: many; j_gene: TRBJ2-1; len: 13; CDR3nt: TGTGCCAGTAGTATCGCTAGCTACAGTGAGCAGTTCTTC; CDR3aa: CASSIASYSEQFF
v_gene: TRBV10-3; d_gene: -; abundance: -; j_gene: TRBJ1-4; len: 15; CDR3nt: TGTGCCATCAGTGAGTCGGGAAGAAATAATGAAAAACTGTTTTTT; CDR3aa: CAISESGRNNEKLFF
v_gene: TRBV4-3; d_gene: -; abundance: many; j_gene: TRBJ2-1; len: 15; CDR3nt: TGCGCCAGCAGCCCACGGGACTGGGAATGGAATGAGCAGTTCTTC; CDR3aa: CASSPRDWEWNEQFF
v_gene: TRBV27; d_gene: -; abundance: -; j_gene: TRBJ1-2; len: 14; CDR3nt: TGTGCCAGCACCTCTGGAGGGCCGAACTATGGCTACACCTTC; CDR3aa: CASTSGGPNYGYTF
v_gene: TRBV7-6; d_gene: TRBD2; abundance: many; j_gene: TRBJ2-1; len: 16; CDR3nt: TGTGCCAGCAGCTTAGTCCCAGCGGGGGGCTCCGGTGAGCAGTTCTTC; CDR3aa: CASSLVPAGGSGEQFF
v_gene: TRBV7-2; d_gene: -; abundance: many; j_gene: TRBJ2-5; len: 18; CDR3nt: TGTGCCAGCAGCCGCCGCCCAGCACCCAGAGCGACACAAGAGACCCAGTACTTC; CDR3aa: CASSRRPAPRATQETQYF
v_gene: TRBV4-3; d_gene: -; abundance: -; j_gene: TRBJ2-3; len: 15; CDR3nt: TGCGCCAGCAGCCGAAATCTGATGTACACAGATACGCAGTATTTT; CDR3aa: CASSRNLMYTDTQYF
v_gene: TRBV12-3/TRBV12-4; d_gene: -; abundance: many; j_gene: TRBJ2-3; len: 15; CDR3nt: TGTGCCAGCACCTTTGGCCTAGCGAGCACAGATACGCAGTATTTT; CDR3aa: CASTFGLASTDTQYF